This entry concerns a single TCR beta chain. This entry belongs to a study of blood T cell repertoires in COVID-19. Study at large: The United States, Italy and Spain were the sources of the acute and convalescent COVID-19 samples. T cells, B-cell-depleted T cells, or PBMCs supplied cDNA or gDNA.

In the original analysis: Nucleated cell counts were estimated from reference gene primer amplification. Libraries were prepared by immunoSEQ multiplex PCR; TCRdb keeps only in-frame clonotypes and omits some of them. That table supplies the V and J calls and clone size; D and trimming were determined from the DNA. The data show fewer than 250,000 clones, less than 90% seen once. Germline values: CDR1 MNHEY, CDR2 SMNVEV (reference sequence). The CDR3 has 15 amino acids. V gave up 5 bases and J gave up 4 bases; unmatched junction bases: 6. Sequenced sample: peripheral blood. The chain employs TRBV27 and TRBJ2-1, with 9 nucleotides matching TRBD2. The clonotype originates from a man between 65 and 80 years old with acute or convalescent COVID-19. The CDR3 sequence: CASSRSGSGYNEQFF. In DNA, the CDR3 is TGTGCCAGCAGTCGTAGCGGGAGCGGATACAATGAGCAGTTCTTC.